A single sample gave rise to the 17 T cell receptor beta chains below, sequenced in a study of shared clonotypes between healthy human individuals. Some clones are missing from TCRdb's copy, which holds only in-frame ones; the method was immunoSEQ multiplex PCR. The repertoire includes about 480,000 clones, about 75% of them detected once, and under 15% sits in the top ten. The sequencing input was PBMCs. These receptors originate from a middle-aged woman in good health. Some clones in this sample may be carry-over from other donors' samples.

The CDR3 spells CASSEFASGSGWDEQFF. In DNA form, the CDR3 reads TGTGCCAGCAGTGAATTTGCTAGCGGGAGTGGGTGGGATGAGCAGTTCTTC. V gene TRBV6-1 combines with J gene TRBJ2-1; the match to TRBD2 covers 10 bases. J was trimmed by 8 bases and V by 2 bases; bases with no gene match: 12. This CDR3 contains 17 residues. CDR1 and CDR2 from the germline V gene are MNHNS and SASEGT.

The chain employs TRBV6-6 and TRBJ2-7; 8 bases map to TRBD2. The CDR3 is 16 amino acids. The V segment lost 6 bases and the J segment 7 bases; nucleotides outside the gene matches: 17. Looked up from germline, CDR1 is MNHNY and CDR2 is SVGAGI (reference sequence). The CDR3 reads CASSHTESGRGHEQYF. In DNA form, the CDR3 reads TGTGCCAGCAGCCATACCGAAAGCGGGAGAGGCCATGAGCAGTACTTC.

V and J are TRBV30 and TRBJ1-2, with a weak D call TRBD1 (5 bases). CDR1 and CDR2 (germline): GTSNPN, SVGIG (reference sequence). Deletions cut 8 bases from V and 5 bases from J, with 12 bases between. CDR3 size: 11 residues. CDR3 in DNA: TGTGCCGGGGCGCGGGGTTATGGCTACACCTTC. Residues: CAGARGYGYTF.

This clone was seen a single time. The V gene is TRBV12-2, the J gene TRBJ2-7; the D call in the table, TRBD2, was not verified against the DNA. TRBV12-2 is termed a pseudogene. This CDR3 is built from 18 residues. CDR3 region: CASRLVKSGYRADYEQYF. CDR3 in DNA: TGTGCAAGTCGCTTAGTAAAATCGGGTTATAGAGCAGACTACGAGCAGTACTTC.

The CDR3 nucleotides read TGTGCCAGCAGCTTTTACAGACCCGTACATGGCTACACCTTC. This codes for CASSFYRPVHGYTF. J is TRBJ1-2 and V is TRBV11-3; D is uncertain. The germline V and J ends were trimmed by 3 bases and 6 bases, with 14 bases remaining between them. The CDR3 loop spans 14 amino acids. Germline V lookup: CDR1 SGHNT, CDR2 YENEEA.

The chain is built from TRBV5-1 and TRBJ2-7; TRBD1 agrees at 8 bases. The germline gives CDR1 SGHRS, CDR2 YFSETQ. With V trimmed by 3 bases and J by 6 bases, 8 bases remained unmatched. This CDR3 has 14 residues. The DNA of the CDR3 is TGCGCCAGCAGCTACGGGACAGGCGGTGGCGAGCAGTACTTC. This translates into CASSYGTGGGEQYF.

The genes are TRBV18 and TRBJ2-6; 7 positions agree with TRBD1. This CDR3 is built from 17 residues. CDR1 is KGHSH, CDR2 LQKENI, per germline. The junction had 6 bases not matched to a gene; V was cut back by 3 bases and J by 1 base. The CDR3 DNA reads as TGTGCCAGCTCACCGGGACAGACGAGGTCTGGGGCCAACGTCCTGACTTTC. It translates to CASSPGQTRSGANVLTF.

This sequence joins TRBV11-2 and TRBJ2-7, with 7 bases fitting TRBD2. The CDR3 spans 16 residues. Germline trimming cut 3 bases from V and 4 bases from J; bases unmatched to any gene: 12. Germline V CDR1 and CDR2: SGHAT, FQNNGV. CDR3 bases: TGTGCCAGCAGCTTTGGATCGGGCGGGAGTGGTTACGAGCAGTACTTC. This gives the protein CASSFGSGGSGYEQYF.

This chain links TRBV9 with TRBJ2-1, with no clear D. V was pared by 2 bases and J by 0 bases, with 9 bases between. CDR1 is SGDLS, CDR2 YYNGEE, per germline. The CDR3 totals 15 residues. In DNA, the CDR3 is TGTGCCAGCAGCGTTATCCCGAGCTCCTACAATGAGCAGTTCTTC. Encoded protein: CASSVIPSSYNEQFF.

The J gene is TRBJ2-7, the V gene TRBV7-9, with 8 nucleotides matching TRBD1. V shed 5 bases and J 2 bases; nucleotides not matched to a gene: 11. CDR3 size: 16 residues. Germline V CDR1 and CDR2: SEHNR, FQNEAQ (reference sequence). The CDR3 nucleotides are TGTGCCAGCAGCACCCCCGGGACAGGCCTAACCTACGAGCAGTACTTC. Translating it yields CASSTPGTGLTYEQYF.

This chain connects TRBV14 to TRBJ2-6, with TRBD2 as a possible D gene (6 bases). Per the germline V gene, CDR1 is SGHDN and CDR2 is FVKESK. V dropped 0 bases and J dropped 0 bases, with 15 bases sitting between them. The CDR3 runs to 19 residues. In nucleotides, the CDR3 is TGTGCCAGCAGCCAAGACGGGGGTCCGGGGTTCTCTGGGGCCAACGTCCTGACTTTC. Translation gives CASSQDGGPGFSGANVLTF.

The chain uses TRBV10-3 and TRBJ1-4, with D perhaps TRBD1 (5 bases). The CDR3 has 14 residues. V lost 4 bases and J lost 6, with 12 bases in between. Germline V gives CDR1 ENHRY, CDR2 SYGVKD. CDR3 loop: CAISVEGQDEKLFF. CDR3 nucleotide sequence: TGTGCCATCAGTGTGGAGGGGCAGGATGAAAAACTGTTTTTT.

This CDR3 reads CASSPAGAGARETQYF. CDR3 in DNA: TGTGCCAGCAGCCCGGCGGGAGCGGGAGCCCGGGAGACCCAGTACTTC. The chain joins TRBV5-8 to TRBJ2-5; 8 bases are shared with TRBD2. Trimming took 4 bases from V and 5 from J; bases not matched to a gene: 13. The CDR3 is 16 amino acids. The germline V gene has CDR1 SGHTS and CDR2 YDEGEE. The full variable domain, completed using reference TRBV5-8 and TRBJ2-5, is EAGVTQSPTHLIKTRGQQATLRCSPISGHTSVYWYQQALGLGLQFLLWYDEGEERNRGNFPPRFSGRQFPNYSSELNVNALELEDSALYLCASSPAGAGARETQYFGPGTRLLVL.

There are many counts of this clone. The V call is TRBV19, the J call TRBJ1-2; no firm D call. V shed 5 bases and J shed 9 bases, with 13 bases lying between them. CDR1 is LNHDA, CDR2 SQIVND, per germline (reference sequence). The CDR3 totals 12 residues. The DNA of the CDR3 is TGTGCCAGTAGTTTGGTTTTGGGAAGCTACACCTTC. Translation gives CASSLVLGSYTF. The variable domain in full, completed from reference TRBV19 and TRBJ1-2, reads DGGITQSPKYLFRKEGQNVTLSCEQNLNHDAMYWYRQDPGQGLRLIYYSQIVNDFQKGDIAEGYSVSREKKESFPLTVTSAQKNPTAFYLCASSLVLGSYTFGSGTRLTVV.

This sequence joins TRBV5-1 and TRBJ2-2; D is unresolved. Germline V lookup: CDR1 SGHRS, CDR2 YFSETQ. CDR3 length: 14 residues. V lost 0 bases and J 3 bases, leaving 6 bases between the germline ends. The CDR3 DNA reads TGCGCCAGCAGCTTGGAGCTTGACACCGGGGAGCTGTTTTTT. It codes for CASSLELDTGELFF.

On this clone itself: This specimen includes other DNA sequences encoding the same CDR3. V usage is TRBV11-2 and J usage is TRBJ1-1, with unresolved D. The CDR3 has 13 amino acids. Germline CDR1 and CDR2: SGHAT and FQNNGV. The V end lost 3 bases, the J end lost 0 bases, and 5 bases lay between the germline ends. The DNA of the CDR3 is TGTGCCAGCAGCTTCCAGATGAACACTGAAGCTTTCTTT. Residues: CASSFQMNTEAFF.

This clone was seen a few times. The chain links TRBV2 to TRBJ1-1, with D unresolved. Germline assignment: CDR1 SNHLY and CDR2 FYNNEI. This CDR3 is 11 amino acids long. V was shortened by 7 bases and J by 11 bases, with 14 bases between the two germline ends. The CDR3 bases are TGTGCCAGCAAAGTCCGGGTGGGGGCTTTCTTT. The encoded protein is CASKVRVGAFF.